This TCR beta chain emerged from a study of blood T cells in healthy people across ages. The authors ran a second PCR of roughly 6 to 12 cycles using a sample-barcoded 5' primer and a J-beta primer mix. MiXCR, run by TCRdb on the 5' RACE reads, gives a single entry per CDR3 protein. This table holds 1.5 million to 2 million distinct CDR3 sequences, roughly 30% found once. General observations from the study: Roughly linearly, TCR beta diversity per million T cells fell as age increased. One million T cells yielded diversity estimates that were considered underestimates. Greater diversity and more naive CD4+ cells were seen in long-lived donors than in aged donors. PBMCs went unsorted, and a conclusive naive versus antigen-experienced comparison was therefore prevented.

This clonotype came up a few times. Its specificity is not known. The sequencing sample was made of blood. This receptor was identified in a woman aged 25 to 45 in good health.

Written as DNA, the CDR3 is TGTGCCAGCAGTCTTAGTTGGGCCCGGCGGACTGAAGCTTTCTTT. Encoded protein: CASSLSWARRTEAFF. The chain carries TRBV6-5 and TRBJ1-1; D is unresolved. The germline V and J ends were trimmed by 5 bases and 5 bases, with 18 bases remaining between them. The germline V gene has CDR1 MNHEY and CDR2 SVGAGI. The CDR3 length is 15 residues.